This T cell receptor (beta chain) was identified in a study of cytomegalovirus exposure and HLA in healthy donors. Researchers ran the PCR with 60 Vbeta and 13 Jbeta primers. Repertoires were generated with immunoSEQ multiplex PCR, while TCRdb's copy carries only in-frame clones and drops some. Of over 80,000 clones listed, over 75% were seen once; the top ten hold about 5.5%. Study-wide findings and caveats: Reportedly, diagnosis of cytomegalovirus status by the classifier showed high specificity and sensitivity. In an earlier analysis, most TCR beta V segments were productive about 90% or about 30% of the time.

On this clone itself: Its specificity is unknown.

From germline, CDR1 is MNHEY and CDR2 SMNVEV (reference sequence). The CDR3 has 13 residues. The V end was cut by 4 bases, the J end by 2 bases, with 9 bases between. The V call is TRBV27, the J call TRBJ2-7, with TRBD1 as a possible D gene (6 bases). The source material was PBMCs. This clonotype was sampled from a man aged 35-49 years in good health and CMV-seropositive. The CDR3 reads CASSYRDAYEQYF. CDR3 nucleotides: TGTGCCAGCAGTTACAGGGATGCCTACGAGCAGTACTTC.